The sequence of this TCR beta chain was determined in a study of blood T cell repertoires in COVID-19. Study overall: Specimens from acute and convalescent COVID-19 originated in the United States, Italy and Spain.

This CDR3 is built from 16 residues. V lost 7 bases, J lost 5 bases, and 11 bases stayed unmatched. Per the germline V gene, CDR1 is MNHEY and CDR2 is SVGEGT. In the original workflow: By means of reference gene primer amplification, nucleated cell counts were estimated. Data came from immunoSEQ multiplex PCR; TCRdb stores just in-frame clones and leaves some out. The DNA was the basis for D and trimming; V, J and clone size are from that table. The sample records 380,000 or so clones, about 89% being singletons. Input material: peripheral blood. The rearrangement joins TRBV6-2 or TRBV6-3 to TRBJ2-7; 13 positions agree with TRBD2. This clonotype was sampled from a man in his forties or fifties with acute or convalescent COVID-19. The DNA for the CDR3 is TGTGCCAGCACCCCAATCCGACTAGCGGGAGGACACGAGCAGTACTTC. This gives the protein CASTPIRLAGGHEQYF.